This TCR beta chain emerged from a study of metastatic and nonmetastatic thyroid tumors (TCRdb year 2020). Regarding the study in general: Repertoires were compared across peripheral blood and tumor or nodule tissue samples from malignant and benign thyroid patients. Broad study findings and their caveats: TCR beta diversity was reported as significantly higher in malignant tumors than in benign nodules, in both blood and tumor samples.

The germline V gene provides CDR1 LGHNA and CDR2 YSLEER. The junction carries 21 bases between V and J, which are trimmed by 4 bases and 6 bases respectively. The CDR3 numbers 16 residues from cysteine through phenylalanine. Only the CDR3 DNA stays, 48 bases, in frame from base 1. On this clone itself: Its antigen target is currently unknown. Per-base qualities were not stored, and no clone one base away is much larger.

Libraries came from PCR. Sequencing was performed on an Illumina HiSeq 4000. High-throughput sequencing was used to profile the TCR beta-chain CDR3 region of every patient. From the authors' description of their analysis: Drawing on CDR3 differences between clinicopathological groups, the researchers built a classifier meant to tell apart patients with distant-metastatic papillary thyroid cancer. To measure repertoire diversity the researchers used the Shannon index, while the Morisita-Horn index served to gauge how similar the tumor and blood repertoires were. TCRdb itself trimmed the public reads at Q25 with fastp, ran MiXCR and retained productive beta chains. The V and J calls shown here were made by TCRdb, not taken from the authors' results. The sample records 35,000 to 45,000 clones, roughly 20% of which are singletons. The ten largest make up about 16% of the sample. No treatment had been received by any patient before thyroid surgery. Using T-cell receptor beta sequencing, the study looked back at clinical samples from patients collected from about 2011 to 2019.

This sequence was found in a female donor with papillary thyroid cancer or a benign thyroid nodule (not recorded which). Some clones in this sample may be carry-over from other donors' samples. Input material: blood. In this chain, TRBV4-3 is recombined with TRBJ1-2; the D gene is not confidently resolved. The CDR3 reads CASSPQASFGFDGYTF. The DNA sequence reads TGCGCCAGCAGCCCCCAGGCCAGTTTCGGCTTCGATGGCTACACCTTC.